The entry that follows covers one TCR beta chain sequence. The sample belongs to a study of blood T cell repertoires in COVID-19. Libraries were prepared by immunoSEQ multiplex PCR; TCRdb keeps only in-frame clonotypes and omits some of them. The sample holds some 99,000 clones; roughly 85% are singletons and the top ten take 15% to 20%. Input material: peripheral blood. This TCR derives from an older woman with acute or convalescent COVID-19.

CDR3 loop: CASSTQGNSPLHF. CDR3 nucleotides: TGTGCCAGCAGCACGCAGGGTAATTCACCCCTCCACTTT. This chain links TRBV12-3 or TRBV12-4 with TRBJ1-6; weak D call: TRBD1 (5 bases). This CDR3 contains 13 residues. Trimming removed 6 bases at V and 6 bases at J, with 9 bases between.